Detailed here is one T cell receptor beta chain. TCRdb reprocessed the PCR reads via MiXCR and lists one record per CDR3 protein. The sample shows about 2,000 distinct CDR3 sequences, 25% to 30% of them seen only once. The data were taken from a study of immune characterization of retroperitoneal liposarcoma. The germline V gene has CDR1 LNHDA and CDR2 SQIVND (reference sequence). This CDR3 is built from 15 residues. Germline trimming cut 6 bases from V and 3 bases from J; bases unmatched to any gene: 7. This sequence was found in a female donor with retroperitoneal liposarcoma. The chain recombines TRBV19 with TRBJ2-5; 10 bases align to TRBD2. The source material was tumor tissue. This chain's CDR3 is CASRGLAEGEETQYF. CDR3 sequence (DNA): TGTGCCAGTAGAGGACTAGCGGAGGGGGAAGAGACCCAGTACTTC.